Following are 21 T cell receptor beta chains from one sample sequenced in a study of T-cell reconstitution after alpha-beta-depleted transplantation in children. During its preparation, the TCRbeta library received unique molecular identifiers. Each CDR3 protein gets one entry after TCRdb re-called the PCR reads with MiXCR. The table lists around 490,000 distinct CDR3 sequences, about 10% of them singletons. The sequencing used PBMCs, mostly from graft donor cells, collected 180 days after TCRalphabeta/CD19-depleted stem cell transplant. These receptors all come from a female patient aged 2-9 years who had a stem cell transplant for aplastic anemia, so the T cells may come from the graft donor.

This clonotype was seen a few times. The chain has TRBV7-3 and TRBJ2-3; perhaps TRBD2 as D (7 bases). Trimming left V 6 bases short and J 4 bases short, with 14 bases between. The CDR3 has 14 amino acids. CDR1 is SGHTA and CDR2 is FQGTGA in the germline V gene. The DNA for the CDR3 is TGTGCCAGCAGGGACCCGGGGGGCGCAGATACGCAGTATTTT. It is translated as CASRDPGGADTQYF.

In this sample, this clonotype turned up a few times. This chain connects TRBV29-1 to TRBJ2-5, with TRBD2 as a possible D gene (6 bases). The CDR3 spans 13 residues. The germline gives CDR1 SQVTM, CDR2 ANQGSEA. V was trimmed by 2 bases and J by 5 bases, leaving 12 bases between them. The CDR3 region has the DNA TGCAGCGTTGAATGGGGGGTGGGGGAGACCCAGTACTTC. Its translation is CSVEWGVGETQYF.

The chain couples TRBV20-1 to TRBJ2-1; the D is unclear. The CDR3 spans 14 residues. V dropped 0 bases and J dropped 8 bases, with 14 bases sitting between them. Germline V CDR1 and CDR2: DFQATT, SNEGSKA (reference sequence). In nucleotides, the CDR3 is TGCAGTGCTAGAGATCTGGCGGCTAGTGATGAGCAGTTCTTC. It codes for CSARDLAASDEQFF.

This CDR3 is CASSKNLGVGNTEAFF. The CDR3 DNA reads TGTGCCAGCAGTAAAAACCTAGGGGTGGGGAACACTGAAGCTTTCTTT. V gene TRBV27 combines with J gene TRBJ1-1; tentative D call: TRBD1 (5 bases). Germline CDR1 reads MNHEY; CDR2 reads SMNVEV (reference sequence). V lost 5 bases to trimming and J lost 1 base, with 17 bases between them. This CDR3 is 16 amino acids long.

This clonotype appeared a few times. The chain combines TRBV5-4 with TRBJ2-1, with TRBD1 as a possible D gene (6 bases). The germline V and J ends were trimmed by 4 bases and 9 bases, with 11 bases remaining between them. The CDR3 covers 12 residues. Germline assignment: CDR1 SGHNT and CDR2 YYREEE (reference sequence). CDR3 region: CASSVRGREQFF. CDR3 sequence (DNA): TGTGCCAGCAGCGTCAGGGGACGTGAGCAGTTCTTC.

This clonotype was recorded many times. The chain couples TRBV12-3 or TRBV12-4 to TRBJ2-3; no firm D call. This CDR3 region has 13 residues. V was clipped by 10 bases and J by 0 bases, with 11 bases between them. The CDR3 region has the DNA TGTGCCACCACGAGAAGGAGCACAGATACGCAGTATTTT. Translation gives CATTRRSTDTQYF.

This clonotype was seen a few times. The chain uses TRBV4-1 and TRBJ2-5; 8 bases agree with TRBD2. The CDR3 consists of 15 residues. Per germline, CDR1 MGHRA and CDR2 YSYEKL. The V gene end was trimmed by 3 bases and the J gene end by 5 bases; junction bases not matched to a gene: 8. The CDR3 protein is CASSQGTSASETQYF. CDR3 DNA: TGCGCCAGCAGCCAGGGGACTAGTGCCTCGGAGACCCAGTACTTC.

This clonotype was observed at least ten times. The chain employs TRBV24-1 and TRBJ2-1; TRBD1 agrees at 8 bases. The V segment lost 4 bases and the J segment 7 bases; nucleotides outside the gene matches: 8. Per the germline V gene, CDR1 is KGHDR and CDR2 is SFDVKD. The CDR3 length is 15 residues. The CDR3 loop is CATSDPGGGRNEQFF. The CDR3 coding sequence is TGTGCCACCAGTGACCCAGGGGGCGGTCGGAATGAGCAGTTCTTC.

In this sample, this clonotype turned up a few times. The chain carries TRBV28 and TRBJ2-5; D remains ambiguous. Germline V gene data show CDR1 as MDHEN and CDR2 as SYDVKM. Deletions cut 10 bases from V and 1 base from J, with 13 bases between. The CDR3 is 13 amino acids. The CDR3 bases are TGTGCCACTTGGGCTTCCCCCCAAGAGACCCAGTACTTC. Protein sequence: CATWASPQETQYF.

This chain links TRBV12-3 or TRBV12-4 with TRBJ2-3, with 13 positions matching TRBD2. This CDR3 contains 16 residues. After removal of 5 bases from V and 4 bases from J, the junction contained 6 bases not matched to a gene. The CDR3 here is CASSQLAGGPADTQYF. The CDR3 DNA reads as TGTGCCAGCAGTCAACTAGCGGGAGGGCCCGCAGATACGCAGTATTTT.

This chain uses TRBV11-2 with TRBJ2-2, with 8 bases aligning to TRBD2. Germline loops: CDR1 SGHAT, CDR2 FQNNGV. J lost 3 bases, V lost 1 base, and 10 bases had no gene match. This CDR3 is built from 18 residues. Written as DNA, the CDR3 is TGTGCCAGCAGCTTAGTTTTACGGGAGGGGCGTTACACCGGGGAGCTGTTTTTT. Translated, it gives CASSLVLREGRYTGELFF.

This chain uses TRBV9 with TRBJ2-2; 9 bases fit TRBD2. Germline V gene sequence: CDR1 SGDLS, CDR2 YYNGEE. The ends lost 2 bases at V and 6 bases at J; junction bases unmatched: 11. The CDR3 runs 17 residues. The CDR3 DNA reads TGTGCCAGCAGCGTTAGGAGGGGACTAGCACCCGCCGGGGAGCTGTTTTTT. It encodes CASSVRRGLAPAGELFF.

This chain joins TRBV2 and TRBJ2-2; 7 positions agree with TRBD2. Unmatched junction bases numbered 7, after V lost 3 bases and J lost 15 bases. CDR1 is SNHLY, CDR2 FYNNEI, per germline. The CDR3 spans 12 residues. The CDR3, as DNA: TGTGCCAGCAGTGAGGGGACTACGGGGGTGTTTTTT. The encoded protein is CASSEGTTGVFF.

This clonotype was detected a few times. This sequence joins TRBV20-1 and TRBJ2-7; TRBD2 agrees at 10 bases. The length of the CDR3 is 15 residues. CDR1 DFQATT and CDR2 SNEGSKA come from the germline V gene (reference sequence). DNA for the CDR3: TGCAGCCACCGCTCCTCAGCGGGAGGGATCTACGAGCAGTACTTC. This sequence encodes CSHRSSAGGIYEQYF.

The table lists this clonotype with a few counts. It may be a read error: a sequence one base away is much more abundant. The chain is built from TRBV7-9 and TRBJ1-2; no firm D call. V lost 6 bases and J lost 2, with 4 bases in between. The CDR3 has 11 amino acids. From germline, CDR1 is SEHNR and CDR2 FQNEAQ (reference sequence). CDR3 bases: TGTGCCAGCAGGCTAAACTATGGCTACACCTTC. Translating it yields CASRLNYGYTF.

This clonotype was recorded a few times. The chain combines TRBV7-9 with TRBJ1-3; possible D gene TRBD1, 5 bases. CDR1 is SEHNR, CDR2 FQNEAQ, per germline (reference sequence). Trimming took 5 bases from V and 4 from J, leaving 18 bases between them. The CDR3 loop spans 16 amino acids. CDR3: CASSPGQGSTGNTIYF. DNA of the CDR3: TGTGCCAGCAGCCCCGGGCAGGGTTCGACGGGAAACACCATATATTTT.

The rearrangement joins TRBV5-1 to TRBJ2-7, with D perhaps matching TRBD1 (5 bases). Germline CDR1 and CDR2: SGHRS and YFSETQ. Trimming cost V 4 bases and J 2 bases, with 13 bases left between them. The CDR3 has 14 amino acids. CDR3: CASSPRIGAYEQYF. The CDR3 coding sequence is TGCGCCAGCAGCCCCCGTATAGGGGCCTACGAGCAGTACTTC.

The chain recombines TRBV6-1 with TRBJ2-2; no clear D gene. Between the trimmed V and J ends, which lost 3 bases and 1 base, there was a span of 6 bases. The CDR3 is made up of 14 amino acids. The germline V gene has CDR1 MNHNS and CDR2 SASEGT. DNA of the CDR3: TGTGCCAGCAGTGATCTATGGAACACCGGGGAGCTGTTTTTT. This codes for CASSDLWNTGELFF.

This clonotype came up many times. The chain employs TRBV7-6 and TRBJ2-2; 10 bases are shared with TRBD2. The CDR3 consists of 16 residues. V lost 0 bases and J lost 6; bases outside the gene matches: 4. Germline-derived CDR1 and CDR2 are SGHVS and FNYEAQ. The CDR3 DNA is TGTGCCAGCAGCTTAGCTCCTAGCGGGAGAGCCGGGGAGCTGTTTTTT. As protein: CASSLAPSGRAGELFF.

There are a few counts of this clonotype. This rearrangement joins TRBV5-1 to TRBJ2-1; possibly TRBD1 or TRBD2 for D (6 bases each). Trimming pared 2 bases from V and 4 bases from J, leaving 19 bases between. Looked up from germline, CDR1 is SGHRS and CDR2 is YFSETQ. There are 17 residues in the CDR3. The CDR3 region is CASSLVQGWGVYNEQFF. In DNA, the CDR3 is TGCGCCAGCAGCTTAGTACAGGGTTGGGGGGTGTACAATGAGCAGTTCTTC.

J is TRBJ2-7 and V is TRBV12-3 or TRBV12-4; tentative D call: TRBD2 (6 bases). This CDR3 has 15 amino acids. V shed 3 bases and J shed 1 base, with 13 bases lying between them. This CDR3 reads CASSFLAGPSYEQYF. CDR3 DNA: TGTGCCAGCAGTTTTCTCGCGGGACCTTCCTACGAGCAGTACTTC.